The T cell receptor (beta chain) under discussion was sequenced for a study of radiation and T cells in renal cell carcinoma. Study-wide context: Nephrectomy followed 15 Gy stereotactic body radiation by 4 weeks.

Specified time point: blood 2 weeks post-SBRT. Treatment indicated: 15 Gy SBRT to primary tumor, nephrectomy 4 weeks later. Radiation-treated patients gave blood at baseline, week 2 and week 4. Study-wide results and caveats: From baseline, blood top tumor clonotypes peaked at 2 weeks post-radiation. No pretreatment tumor biopsies were available for baseline clonotypes.

The CDR3 extends over 15 amino acids. With 3 bases clipped from V and 3 bases from J, the junction kept 6 bases outside the gene matches. Germline V lookup: CDR1 MNHNS, CDR2 SASEGT. Libraries were prepared by immunoSEQ multiplex PCR; TCRdb keeps only in-frame clonotypes and omits some of them. The data show roughly 130,000 clones, with 88% seen just once and over 4.5% held by the top ten. On this clone itself: The antigen is not known.

This clonotype was sampled from a woman in her 70s with renal cell carcinoma. The sample consisted of blood, taken from a patient whose treatment included radiotherapy and nephrectomy. V gene TRBV6-1 combines with J gene TRBJ2-7, with TRBD1 identical over 9 bases. The CDR3 protein is CASSDAPGQGYEQYF. In DNA, the CDR3 is TGTGCCAGCAGTGATGCTCCGGGACAGGGCTACGAGCAGTACTTC.